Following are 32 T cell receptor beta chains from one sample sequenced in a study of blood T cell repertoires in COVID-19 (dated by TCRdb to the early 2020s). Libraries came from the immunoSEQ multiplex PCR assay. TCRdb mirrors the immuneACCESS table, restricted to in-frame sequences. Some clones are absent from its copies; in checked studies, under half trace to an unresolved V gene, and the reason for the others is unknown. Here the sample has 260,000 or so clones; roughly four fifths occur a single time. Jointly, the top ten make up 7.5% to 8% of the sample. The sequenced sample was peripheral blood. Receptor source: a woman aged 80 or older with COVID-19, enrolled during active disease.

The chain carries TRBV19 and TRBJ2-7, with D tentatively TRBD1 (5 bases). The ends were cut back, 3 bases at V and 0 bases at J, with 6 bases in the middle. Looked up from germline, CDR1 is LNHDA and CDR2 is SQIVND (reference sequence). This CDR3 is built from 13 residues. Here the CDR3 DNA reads TGTGCCAGTAGTATGACAGCCTCCTACGAGCAGTACTTC. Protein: CASSMTASYEQYF.

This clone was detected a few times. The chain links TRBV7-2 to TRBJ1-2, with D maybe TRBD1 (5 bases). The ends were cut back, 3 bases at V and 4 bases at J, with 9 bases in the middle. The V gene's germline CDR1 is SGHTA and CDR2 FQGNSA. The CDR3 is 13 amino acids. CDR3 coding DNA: TGTGCCAGCAGCTTGGGGCTTTTCTATGGCTACACCTTC. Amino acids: CASSLGLFYGYTF. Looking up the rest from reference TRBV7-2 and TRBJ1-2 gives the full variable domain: GAGVSQSPSNKVTEKGKDVELRCDPISGHTALYWYRQSLGQGLEFLIYFQGNSAPDKSGLPSDRFSAERTGGSVSTLTIQRTQQEDSAVYLCASSLGLFYGYTFGSGTRLTVV.

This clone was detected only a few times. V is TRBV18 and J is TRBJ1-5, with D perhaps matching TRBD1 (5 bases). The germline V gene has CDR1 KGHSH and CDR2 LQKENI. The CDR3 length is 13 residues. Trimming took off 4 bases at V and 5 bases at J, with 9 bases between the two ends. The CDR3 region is CASSRAGDQPQHF. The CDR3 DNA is TGTGCCAGCTCACGTGCGGGGGATCAGCCCCAGCATTTT.

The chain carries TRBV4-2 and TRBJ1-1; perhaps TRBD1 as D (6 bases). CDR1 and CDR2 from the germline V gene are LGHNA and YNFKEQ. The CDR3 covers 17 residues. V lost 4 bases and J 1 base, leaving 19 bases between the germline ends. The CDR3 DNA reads TGTGCCAGCAGCCGGAGGACAGCCTCAGACGAGAACACTGAAGCTTTCTTT. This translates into CASSRRTASDENTEAFF.

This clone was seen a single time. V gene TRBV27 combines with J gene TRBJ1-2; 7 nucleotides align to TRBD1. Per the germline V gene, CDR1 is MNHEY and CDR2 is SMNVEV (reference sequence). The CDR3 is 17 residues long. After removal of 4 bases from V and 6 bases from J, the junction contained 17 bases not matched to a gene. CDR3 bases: TGTGCCAGCAGTTCCTGGGGGACAGCCCTAGCCACGCATGGCTACACCTTC. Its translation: CASSSWGTALATHGYTF.

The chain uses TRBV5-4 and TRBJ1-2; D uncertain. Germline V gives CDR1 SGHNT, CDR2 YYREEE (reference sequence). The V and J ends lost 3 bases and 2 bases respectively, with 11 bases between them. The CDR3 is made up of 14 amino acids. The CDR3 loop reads CASSSGSRNYGYTF. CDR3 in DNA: TGTGCCAGCAGCTCTGGGAGCAGGAACTATGGCTACACCTTC.

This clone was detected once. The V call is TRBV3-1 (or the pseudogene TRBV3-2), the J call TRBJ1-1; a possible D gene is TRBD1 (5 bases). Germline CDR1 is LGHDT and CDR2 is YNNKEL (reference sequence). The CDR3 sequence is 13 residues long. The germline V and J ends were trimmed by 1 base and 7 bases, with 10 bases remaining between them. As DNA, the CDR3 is TGTGCCAGCAGCCAAGTCGGGGGGATTGAAGCTTTCTTT. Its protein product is CASSQVGGIEAFF.

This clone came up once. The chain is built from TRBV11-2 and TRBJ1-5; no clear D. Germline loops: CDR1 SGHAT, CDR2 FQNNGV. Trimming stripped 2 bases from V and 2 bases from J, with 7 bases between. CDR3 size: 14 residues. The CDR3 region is CASSLTGGNQPQHF. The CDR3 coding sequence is TGTGCCAGCAGCTTAACGGGTGGCAATCAGCCCCAGCATTTT.

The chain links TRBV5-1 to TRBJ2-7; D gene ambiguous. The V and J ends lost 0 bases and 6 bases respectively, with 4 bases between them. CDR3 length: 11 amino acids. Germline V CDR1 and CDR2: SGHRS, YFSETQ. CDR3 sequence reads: CASSLVGEQYF. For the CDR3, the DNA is TGCGCCAGCAGCTTGGTCGGCGAGCAGTACTTC.

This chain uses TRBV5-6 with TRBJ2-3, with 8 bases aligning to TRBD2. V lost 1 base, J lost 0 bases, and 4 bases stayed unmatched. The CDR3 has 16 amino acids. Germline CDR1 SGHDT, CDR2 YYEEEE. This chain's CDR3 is CASSLIRTSSTDTQYF. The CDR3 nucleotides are TGTGCCAGCAGCTTGATAAGGACTAGCAGCACAGATACGCAGTATTTT.

CDR3 sequence: CASSSNRDTEAFF. CDR3 DNA sequence: TGTGCCAGCAGCTCAAATCGGGACACTGAAGCTTTCTTT. The chain uses TRBV11-2 and TRBJ1-1; D unclear. The length of the CDR3 is 13 residues. Deletions cut 4 bases from V and 3 bases from J, with 9 bases between. The germline CDR1 and CDR2 sequences are SGHAT and FQNNGV. Full variable domain (missing parts from reference TRBV11-2 and TRBJ1-1): EAGVAQSPRYKIIEKRQSVAFWCNPISGHATLYWYQQILGQGPKLLIQFQNNGVVDDSQLPKDRFSAERLKGVDSTLKIQPAKLEDSAVYLCASSSNRDTEAFFGQGTRLTVV.

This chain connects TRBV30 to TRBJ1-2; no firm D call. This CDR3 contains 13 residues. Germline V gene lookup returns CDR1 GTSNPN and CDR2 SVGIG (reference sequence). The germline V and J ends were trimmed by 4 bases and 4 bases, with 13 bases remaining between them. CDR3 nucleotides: TGTGCCTGGACGGAGGGCTCGGGCTATGGCTACACCTTC. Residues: CAWTEGSGYGYTF. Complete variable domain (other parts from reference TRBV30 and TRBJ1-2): SQTIHQWPATLVQPVGSPLSLECTVEGTSNPNLYWYRQAAGRGLQLLFYSVGIGQISSEVPQNLSASRPQDRQFILSSKKLLLSDSGFYLCAWTEGSGYGYTFGSGTRLTVV.

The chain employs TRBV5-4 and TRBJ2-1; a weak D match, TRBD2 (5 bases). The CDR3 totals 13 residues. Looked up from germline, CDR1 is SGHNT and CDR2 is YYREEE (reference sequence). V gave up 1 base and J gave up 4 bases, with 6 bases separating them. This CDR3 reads CASSLREYNEQFF. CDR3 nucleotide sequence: TGTGCCAGCAGCTTGCGGGAATACAATGAGCAGTTCTTC. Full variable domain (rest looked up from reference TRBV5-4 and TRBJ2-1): ETGVTQSPTHLIKTRGQQVTLRCSSQSGHNTVSWYQQALGQGPQFIFQYYREEENGRGNFPPRFSGLQFPNYSSELNVNALELDDSALYLCASSLREYNEQFFGPGTRLTVL.

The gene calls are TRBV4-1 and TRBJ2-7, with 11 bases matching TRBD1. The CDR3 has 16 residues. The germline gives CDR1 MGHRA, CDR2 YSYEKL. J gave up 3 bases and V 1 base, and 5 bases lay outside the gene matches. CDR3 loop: CASSQGPGTGGYEQYF. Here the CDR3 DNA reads TGCGCCAGCAGCCAAGGACCCGGGACAGGGGGCTACGAGCAGTACTTC.

DNA for the CDR3: TGTGCCAGCAGCCAAGGAGCGCTAGCGGGGCCCCAAGAGACCCAGTACTTC. Translated: CASSQGALAGPQETQYF. The genes are TRBV3-1 (or the pseudogene TRBV3-2) and TRBJ2-5, with 9 bases aligning to TRBD2. Germline-derived CDR1 and CDR2 are LGHDT and YNNKEL (reference sequence). The CDR3 has 17 amino acids. V was clipped by 1 base and J by 1 base; unmatched bases: 7.

CDR3 DNA: TGTGCCAGCTCCCAATCAACAGGGGGGAATTCACCCCTCCACTTT. It yields the protein CASSQSTGGNSPLHF. The chain employs TRBV18 and TRBJ1-6, with 8 bases lining up with TRBD1. Trimming removed 6 bases from V and 7 bases from J; junction bases left unmatched: 8. Germline CDR1 KGHSH, CDR2 LQKENI. The CDR3 is 15 amino acids. Filled out from reference TRBV18 and TRBJ1-6, the complete variable domain reads NAGVMQNPRHLVRRRGQEARLRCSPMKGHSHVYWYRQLPEEGLKFMVYLQKENIIDESGMPKERFSAEFPKEGPSILRIQQVVRGDSAAYFCASSQSTGGNSPLHFGNGTRLTVT.

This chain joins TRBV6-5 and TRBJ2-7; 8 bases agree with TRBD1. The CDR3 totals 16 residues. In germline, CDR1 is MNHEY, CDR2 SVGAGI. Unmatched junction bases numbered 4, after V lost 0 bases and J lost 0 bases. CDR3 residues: CASSYSGQVSSYEQYF. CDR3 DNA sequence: TGTGCCAGCAGTTACTCGGGACAGGTGAGCTCCTACGAGCAGTACTTC.

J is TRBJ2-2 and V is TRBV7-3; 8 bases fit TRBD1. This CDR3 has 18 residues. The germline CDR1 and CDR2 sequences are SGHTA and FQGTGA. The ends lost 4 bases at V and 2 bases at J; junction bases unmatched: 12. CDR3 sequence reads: CASSSRQGPVLNTGELFF. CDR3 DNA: TGTGCCAGCAGCTCCCGACAGGGGCCGGTCCTTAACACCGGGGAGCTGTTTTTT. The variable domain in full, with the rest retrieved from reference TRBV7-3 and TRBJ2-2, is GAGVSQTPSNKVTEKGKYVELRCDPISGHTALYWYRQSLGQGPEFLIYFQGTGAADDSGLPNDRFFAVRPEGSVSTLKIQRTERGDSAVYLCASSSRQGPVLNTGELFFGEGSRLTVL.

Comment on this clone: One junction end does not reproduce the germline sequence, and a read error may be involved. CDR3 protein: CASSQYSGDTEAFF. The CDR3 coding sequence is TGTGCTAGCAGCCAATATTCAGGGGACACTGAAGCTTTCTTT. The genes are TRBV7-7 and TRBJ1-1; weak D call: TRBD1 (6 bases). Germline assignment: CDR1 SSHAT and CDR2 FNYEAQ (reference sequence). The CDR3 spans 14 residues.

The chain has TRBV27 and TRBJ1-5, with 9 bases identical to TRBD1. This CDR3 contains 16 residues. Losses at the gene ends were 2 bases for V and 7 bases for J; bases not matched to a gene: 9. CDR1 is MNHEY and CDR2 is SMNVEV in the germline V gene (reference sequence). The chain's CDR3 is CASSLLPDRGGQPQHF. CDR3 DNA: TGTGCCAGCAGTTTACTGCCGGACAGGGGAGGCCAGCCCCAGCATTTT.

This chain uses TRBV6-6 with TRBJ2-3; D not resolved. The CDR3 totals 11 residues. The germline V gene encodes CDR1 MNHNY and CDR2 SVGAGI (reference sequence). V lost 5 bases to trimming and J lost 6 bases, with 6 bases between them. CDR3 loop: CASSPRDTQYF. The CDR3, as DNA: TGTGCCAGCAGTCCCCGGGATACGCAGTATTTT.

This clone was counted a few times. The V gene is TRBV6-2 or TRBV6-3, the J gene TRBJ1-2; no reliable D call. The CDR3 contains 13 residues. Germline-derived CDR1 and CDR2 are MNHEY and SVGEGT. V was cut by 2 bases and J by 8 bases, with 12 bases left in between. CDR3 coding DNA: TGTGCCAGCAGTTACGATACTCCGGGGGGCTACACCTTC. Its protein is CASSYDTPGGYTF.

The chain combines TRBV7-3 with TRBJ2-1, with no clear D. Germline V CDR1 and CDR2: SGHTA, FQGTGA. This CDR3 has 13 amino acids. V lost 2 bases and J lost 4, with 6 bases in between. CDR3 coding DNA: TGTGCCAGCAGCTTACAGTCGTACAATGAGCAGTTCTTC. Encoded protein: CASSLQSYNEQFF.

CDR3 region: CASSGIQGTVEGAFF. CDR3 nucleotides: TGCGCCAGCAGCGGCATACAGGGAACGGTCGAAGGAGCTTTCTTT. The genes are TRBV5-1 and TRBJ1-1; TRBD1 might be the D (6 bases). Germline V gene sequence: CDR1 SGHRS, CDR2 YFSETQ. The length of the CDR3 is 15 residues. V shed 4 bases and J shed 10 bases, with 23 bases lying between them. Full variable domain (outside the CDR3, taken from reference TRBV5-1 and TRBJ1-1): KAGVTQTPRYLIKTRGQQVTLSCSPISGHRSVSWYQQTPGQGLQFLFEYFSETQRNKGNFPGRFSGRQFSNSRSEMNVSTLELGDSALYLCASSGIQGTVEGAFFGQGTRLTVV.

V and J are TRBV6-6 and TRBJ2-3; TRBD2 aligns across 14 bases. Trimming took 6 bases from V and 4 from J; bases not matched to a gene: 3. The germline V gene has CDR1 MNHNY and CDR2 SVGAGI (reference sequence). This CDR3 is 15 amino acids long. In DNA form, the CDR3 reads TGTGCCAGCAGGGGGACTAGCGGGGGTGCAGATACGCAGTATTTT. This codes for CASRGTSGGADTQYF.

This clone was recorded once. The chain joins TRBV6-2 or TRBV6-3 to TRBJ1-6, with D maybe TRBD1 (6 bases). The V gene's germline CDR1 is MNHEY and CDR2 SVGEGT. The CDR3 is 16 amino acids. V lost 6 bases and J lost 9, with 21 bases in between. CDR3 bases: TGTGCCAGCAGCCTACTCGGAGGGGGGGCGGCTTCACCCCTCCACTTT. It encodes CASSLLGGGAASPLHF.

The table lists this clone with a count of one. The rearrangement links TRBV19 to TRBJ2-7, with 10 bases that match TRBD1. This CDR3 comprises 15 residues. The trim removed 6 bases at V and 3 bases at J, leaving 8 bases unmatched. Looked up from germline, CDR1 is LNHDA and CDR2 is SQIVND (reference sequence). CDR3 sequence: CASSTPGTGVYEQYF. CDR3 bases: TGTGCCAGTAGCACCCCCGGGACAGGGGTCTACGAGCAGTACTTC.

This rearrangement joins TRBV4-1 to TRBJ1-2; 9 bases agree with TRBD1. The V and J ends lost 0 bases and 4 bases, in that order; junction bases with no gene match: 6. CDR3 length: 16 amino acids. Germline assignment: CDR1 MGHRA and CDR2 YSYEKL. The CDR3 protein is CASSQEGTGSFYGYTF. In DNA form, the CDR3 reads TGCGCCAGCAGCCAAGAGGGGACAGGGTCCTTCTATGGCTACACCTTC.

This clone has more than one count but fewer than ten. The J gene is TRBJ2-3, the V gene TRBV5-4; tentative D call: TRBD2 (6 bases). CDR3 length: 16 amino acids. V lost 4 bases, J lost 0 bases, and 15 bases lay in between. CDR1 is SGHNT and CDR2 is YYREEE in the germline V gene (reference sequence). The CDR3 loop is CASSLAGLLSTDTQYF. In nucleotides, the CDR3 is TGTGCCAGCAGCCTGGCGGGACTCCTGAGCACAGATACGCAGTATTTT. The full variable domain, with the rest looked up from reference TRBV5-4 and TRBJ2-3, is ETGVTQSPTHLIKTRGQQVTLRCSSQSGHNTVSWYQQALGQGPQFIFQYYREEENGRGNFPPRFSGLQFPNYSSELNVNALELDDSALYLCASSLAGLLSTDTQYFGPGTRLTVL.

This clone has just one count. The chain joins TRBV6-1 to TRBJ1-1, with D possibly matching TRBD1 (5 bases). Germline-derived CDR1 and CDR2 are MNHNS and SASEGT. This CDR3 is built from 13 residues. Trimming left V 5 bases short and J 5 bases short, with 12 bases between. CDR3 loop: CASSWGGETEAFF. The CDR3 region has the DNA TGTGCCAGCAGTTGGGGGGGGGAAACTGAAGCTTTCTTT.

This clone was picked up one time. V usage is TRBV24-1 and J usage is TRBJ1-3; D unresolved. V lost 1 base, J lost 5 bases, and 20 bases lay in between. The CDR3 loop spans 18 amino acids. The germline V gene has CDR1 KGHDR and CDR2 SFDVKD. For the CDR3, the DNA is TGTGCCACCAGTGATTTCCGGCCCCCAGGAGGGCGGCGAAACACCATATATTTT. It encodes CATSDFRPPGGRRNTIYF.

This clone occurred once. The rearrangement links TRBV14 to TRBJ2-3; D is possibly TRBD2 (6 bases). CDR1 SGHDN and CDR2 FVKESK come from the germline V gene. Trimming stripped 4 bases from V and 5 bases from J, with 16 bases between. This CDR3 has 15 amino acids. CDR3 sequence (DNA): TGTGCCAGCAGCCGGCGGCGGGATCGGCAAGATACGCAGTATTTT. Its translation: CASSRRRDRQDTQYF.